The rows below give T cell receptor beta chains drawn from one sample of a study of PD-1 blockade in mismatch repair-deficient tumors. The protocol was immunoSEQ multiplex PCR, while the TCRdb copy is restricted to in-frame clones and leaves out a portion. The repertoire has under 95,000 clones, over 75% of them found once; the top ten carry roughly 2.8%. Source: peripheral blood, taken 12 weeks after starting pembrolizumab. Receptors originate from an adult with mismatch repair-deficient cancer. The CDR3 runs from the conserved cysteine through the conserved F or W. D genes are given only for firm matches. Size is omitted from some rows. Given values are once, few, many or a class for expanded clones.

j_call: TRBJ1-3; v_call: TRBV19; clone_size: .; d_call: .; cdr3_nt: TGTGCCAGTAGTATTTCGGGTTCTGGAAACACCATATATTTT; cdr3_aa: CASSISGSGNTIYF
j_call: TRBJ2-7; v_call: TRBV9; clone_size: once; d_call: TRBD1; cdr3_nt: TGTGCCAGCAGCTCCCTGGACAGGGGGACCGAGCAGTACTTC; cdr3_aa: CASSSLDRGTEQYF
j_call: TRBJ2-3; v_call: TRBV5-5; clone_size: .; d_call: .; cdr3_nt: TGTGCCAGCAGCCTGGGAGTTCGTAGCACAGATACGCAGTATTTT; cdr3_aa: CASSLGVRSTDTQYF
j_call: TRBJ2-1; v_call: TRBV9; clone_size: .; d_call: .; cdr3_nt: TGTGCCAGCAGCGGGGTCCGCAATGAGCAGTTCTTC; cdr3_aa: CASSGVRNEQFF
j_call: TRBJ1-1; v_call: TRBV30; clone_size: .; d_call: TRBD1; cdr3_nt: TGTGCCTGGAGGGGGGACAGGGCTCCTGAAGCTTTCTTT; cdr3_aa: CAWRGDRAPEAFF
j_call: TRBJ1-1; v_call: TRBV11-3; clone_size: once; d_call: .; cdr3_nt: TGTGCCAGCAGCCTTTATATGAACACTGAAGCTTTCTTT; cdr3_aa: CASSLYMNTEAFF
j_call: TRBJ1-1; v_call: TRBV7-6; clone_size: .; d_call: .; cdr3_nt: TGTGCCAGCAGCTTAGGGCAGGGGAGCACTGAAGCTTTCTTT; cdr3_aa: CASSLGQGSTEAFF
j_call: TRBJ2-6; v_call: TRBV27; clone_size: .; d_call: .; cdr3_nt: TGTGCCAGCAGTCCCGGGGCGCAAGGGGCCAACGTCCTGACTTTC; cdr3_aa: CASSPGAQGANVLTF
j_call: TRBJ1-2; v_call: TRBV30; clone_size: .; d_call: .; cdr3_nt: TGTGCCTTCCAGACCCAGGGGACTGATGGCTACACCTTC; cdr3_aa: CAFQTQGTDGYTF
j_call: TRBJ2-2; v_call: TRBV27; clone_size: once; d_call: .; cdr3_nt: TGTGCCAGCAGAACATCAGGGACGAACACCGGGGAGCTGTTTTTT; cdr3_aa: CASRTSGTNTGELFF
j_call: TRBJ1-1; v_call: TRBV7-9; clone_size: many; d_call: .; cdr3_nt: TGTGCCAGCAGCCACACATGGACGGGAGAGAGGGACACTGAAGCTTTCTTT; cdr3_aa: CASSHTWTGERDTEAFF
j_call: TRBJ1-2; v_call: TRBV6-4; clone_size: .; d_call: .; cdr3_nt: TGTGCCAGCAGTGATACCGGACAAACTCCCTTCTATGGCTACACCTTC; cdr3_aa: CASSDTGQTPFYGYTF
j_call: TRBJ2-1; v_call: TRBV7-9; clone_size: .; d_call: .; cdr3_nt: TGTGCCAGCAGCTTAATAGCGGACTACAATGAGCAGTTCTTC; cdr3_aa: CASSLIADYNEQFF
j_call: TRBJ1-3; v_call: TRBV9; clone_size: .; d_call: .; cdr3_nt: TGTGCCAGCAGCGGACAACTTCACTCTGGAAACACCATATATTTT; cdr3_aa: CASSGQLHSGNTIYF
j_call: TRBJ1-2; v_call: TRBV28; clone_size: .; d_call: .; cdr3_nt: TGTGCCAGCAGGGGGTTTGGCCTTGATGGCTACACCTTC; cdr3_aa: CASRGFGLDGYTF
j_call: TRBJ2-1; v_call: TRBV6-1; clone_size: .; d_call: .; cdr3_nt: TGTGCCAGCAGTGAACGGGGCTACAATGAGCAGTTCTTC; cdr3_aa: CASSERGYNEQFF
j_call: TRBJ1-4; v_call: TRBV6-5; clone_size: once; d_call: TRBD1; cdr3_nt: TGTGCCAGCAGGACAGGGGGCCTTGAAAAACTGTTTTTT; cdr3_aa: CASRTGGLEKLFF
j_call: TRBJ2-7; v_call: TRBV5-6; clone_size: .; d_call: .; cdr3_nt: TGTGCCAGCAGCGAGGGCCCCGGGGGAACCTACGAGCAGTACTTC; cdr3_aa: CASSEGPGGTYEQYF
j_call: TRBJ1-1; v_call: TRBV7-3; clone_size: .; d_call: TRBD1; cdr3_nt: TGTGCCAGCAGCCGGGACAGCAACACTGAAACTTTCTTT; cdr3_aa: CASSRDSNTETFF
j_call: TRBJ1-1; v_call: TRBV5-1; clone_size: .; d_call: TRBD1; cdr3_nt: TGCGCCAGCAGCGCGACAGGGGTCCGGAACACTGAAGCTTTCTTT; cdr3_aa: CASSATGVRNTEAFF
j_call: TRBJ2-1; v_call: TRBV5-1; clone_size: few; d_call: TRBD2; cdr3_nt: TGCGCCAGCAGGTCTGGCGGGAGGGCCTGGAGTGAGCAGTTCTTC; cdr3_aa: CASRSGGRAWSEQFF
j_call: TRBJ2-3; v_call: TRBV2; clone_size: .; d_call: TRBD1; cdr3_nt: TGTGCCAGCATGGGGACAGGGGGCACAGATACGCAGTATTTT; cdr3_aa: CASMGTGGTDTQYF
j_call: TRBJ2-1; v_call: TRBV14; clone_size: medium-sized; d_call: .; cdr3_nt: TGTGCCAGCAGCCCCTTGACATCCACCTACAATGAGCAGTTCTTC; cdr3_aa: CASSPLTSTYNEQFF
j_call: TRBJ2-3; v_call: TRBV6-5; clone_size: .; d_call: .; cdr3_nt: TGTGCCAGCAGTTACTCGAACAGAGATACGCAGTATTTT; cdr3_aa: CASSYSNRDTQYF
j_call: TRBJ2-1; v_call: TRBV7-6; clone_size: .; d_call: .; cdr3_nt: TGTGCCAGCTCGACTCGGGGGGCCCATGAGCAGTTCTTC; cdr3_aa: CASSTRGAHEQFF
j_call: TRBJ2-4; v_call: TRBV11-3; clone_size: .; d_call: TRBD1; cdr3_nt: TGTGCCAGCAGCTTTGGACAGGGAAACATTCAGTACTTC; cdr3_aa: CASSFGQGNIQYF
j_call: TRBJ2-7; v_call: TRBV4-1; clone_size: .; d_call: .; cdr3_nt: TGCGCCAGCAGCCAAGATCCCCTCAATACGTTCCTTAACGAGCAGTACTTC; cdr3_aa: CASSQDPLNTFLNEQYF